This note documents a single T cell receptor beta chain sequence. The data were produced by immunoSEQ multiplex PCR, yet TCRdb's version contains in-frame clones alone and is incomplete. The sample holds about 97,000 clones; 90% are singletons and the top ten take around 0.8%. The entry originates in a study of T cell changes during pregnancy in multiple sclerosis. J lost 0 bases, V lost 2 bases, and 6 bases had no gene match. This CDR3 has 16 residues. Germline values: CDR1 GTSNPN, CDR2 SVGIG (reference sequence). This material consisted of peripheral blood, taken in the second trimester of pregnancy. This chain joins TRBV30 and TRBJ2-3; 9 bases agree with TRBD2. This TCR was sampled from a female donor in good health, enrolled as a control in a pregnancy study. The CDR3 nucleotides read TGTGCCTGGAGTAGCCCCCTAGCGGGGAGCACAGATACGCAGTATTTT. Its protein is CAWSSPLAGSTDTQYF.